The next 18 T cell receptor beta chains were all read from a single sample in a study of T-cell memory formation after mild COVID-19. TCRdb used MiXCR to reprocess the 5' RACE reads, holding one entry per CDR3 protein. Altogether around 420,000 distinct CDR3 sequences are present, more than 20% being singletons, with the ten largest covering 7.5% to 10%. Sample: PBMCs or a T cell subset sorted from them (not recorded which). The receptors here all came from an adult woman who had mild COVID-19 (a few samples of this study predate the infection). Cell type and time point are not known.

The gene calls are TRBV7-6 and TRBJ1-2; possible D gene TRBD1, 5 bases. The CDR3 is 14 residues long. The V end was cut by 5 bases, the J end by 6 bases, with 16 bases between. Germline CDR1 and CDR2: SGHVS and FNYEAQ. The CDR3 nucleotides are TGTGCCAGCAGCCAAGAGACAGTGCCGGATGGCTACACCTTC. Translation gives CASSQETVPDGYTF.

The chain is built from TRBV19 and TRBJ2-1; tentative D call: TRBD1 (5 bases). V gave up 5 bases and J gave up 7 bases, with 12 bases separating them. The germline V gene has CDR1 LNHDA and CDR2 SQIVND (reference sequence). The CDR3 totals 13 residues. CDR3 nucleotide sequence: TGTGCCAGTAGTTCTAGGGGAACTAATGAGCAGTTCTTC. Its translation: CASSSRGTNEQFF.

This rearrangement joins TRBV7-9 to TRBJ2-6; a weak D match, TRBD1 (6 bases). The CDR3 consists of 16 residues. V lost 2 bases, J lost 2 bases, and 10 bases lay in between. Germline CDR1 and CDR2: SEHNR and FQNEAQ (reference sequence). CDR3: CASSLLWTAGANVLTF. The DNA for the CDR3 is TGTGCCAGCAGCTTACTCTGGACAGCTGGGGCCAACGTCCTGACTTTC.

The rearrangement links TRBV10-3 to TRBJ2-1, with D unresolved. Germline CDR1 and CDR2: ENHRY and SYGVKD. The CDR3 is 11 amino acids. Trimming stripped 5 bases from V and 6 bases from J, with 5 bases between. In DNA, the CDR3 is TGTGCCATCAGTAAGGCCAATGAGCAGTTCTTC. Translation gives CAISKANEQFF.

This clonotype was observed a handful of times. V and J are TRBV18 and TRBJ1-1; D remains ambiguous. The length of the CDR3 is 14 residues. The germline gives CDR1 KGHSH, CDR2 LQKENI. V was shortened by 3 bases and J by 0 bases, with 8 bases between the two germline ends. CDR3 residues: CASSPTTMNTEAFF. The CDR3 nucleotides are TGTGCCAGCTCACCGACAACCATGAACACTGAAGCTTTCTTT. Combining the CDR3 with reference TRBV18 and TRBJ1-1 gives the whole variable domain NAGVMQNPRHLVRRRGQEARLRCSPMKGHSHVYWYRQLPEEGLKFMVYLQKENIIDESGMPKERFSAEFPKEGPSILRIQQVVRGDSAAYFCASSPTTMNTEAFFGQGTRLTVV.

This sequence joins TRBV12-3 or TRBV12-4 and TRBJ2-3, with 10 positions matching TRBD2. The CDR3 sequence is 15 residues long. V lost 6 bases and J lost 3; bases outside the gene matches: 6. DNA for the CDR3: TGTGCCAGCAGCGGGACTAGCGTAAGAACAGATACGCAGTATTTT. Protein: CASSGTSVRTDTQYF.

This clonotype was detected only a few times. The chain carries TRBV19 and TRBJ2-7; the match to TRBD1 covers 10 bases. This CDR3 has 13 amino acids. CDR1 and CDR2 (germline): LNHDA, SQIVND (reference sequence). The ends lost 5 bases at V and 5 bases at J; junction bases unmatched: 3. Written as DNA, the CDR3 is TGTGCCAGTAGTCGGACAGGGGGGAACGAGCAGTACTTC. Amino acids: CASSRTGGNEQYF.

The sample holds a few counts of this clonotype. The gene calls are TRBV28 and TRBJ2-7; no firm D call. The V gene lost 1 base and the J gene lost 5 bases, with 12 bases spanning the gap. This CDR3 spans 14 amino acids. Per germline, CDR1 MDHEN and CDR2 SYDVKM. In DNA, the CDR3 is TGTGCCAGCAGTTTATTAGCAGCCCTGGACGAGCAGTACTTC. It specifies CASSLLAALDEQYF.

This clonotype occurred a few times. This chain uses TRBV14 with TRBJ2-3, with a weak D call TRBD2 (5 bases). The germline CDR1 and CDR2 sequences are SGHDN and FVKESK. There are 17 residues in the CDR3. V lost 0 bases and J 4 bases, leaving 17 bases between the germline ends. The CDR3: CASSQDTRVPSADTQYF. The CDR3 coding sequence is TGTGCCAGCAGCCAAGATACGAGGGTCCCCTCGGCAGATACGCAGTATTTT.

This rearrangement joins TRBV6-5 to TRBJ2-7; maybe TRBD1 (6 bases). CDR3 length: 15 amino acids. Trimming took 5 bases from V and 4 from J, leaving 18 bases between them. Germline CDR1 reads MNHEY; CDR2 reads SVGAGI. CDR3 sequence reads: CASSPQQGTVYEQYF. The CDR3 region has the DNA TGTGCCAGCAGTCCTCAACAGGGAACGGTTTACGAGCAGTACTTC.

The genes are TRBV5-1 and TRBJ2-1, with a possible D match to TRBD1 (6 bases). Germline V gene data show CDR1 as SGHRS and CDR2 as YFSETQ. The CDR3 has 17 residues. Deletions cut 0 bases from V and 2 bases from J, with 15 bases between. The chain's CDR3 is CASSLGASGDPYNEQFF. The CDR3 DNA is TGCGCCAGCAGCTTGGGGGCGTCAGGGGACCCCTACAATGAGCAGTTCTTC.

The V call is TRBV15, the J call TRBJ2-1; 12 nucleotides line up with TRBD2. Germline CDR1 and CDR2: LNHNV and YYDKDF (reference sequence). V was clipped by 0 bases and J by 9 bases; unmatched bases: 6. The CDR3 totals 16 residues. CDR3 sequence reads: CATSRDVLAGGVEQFF. The CDR3 DNA sequence: TGTGCCACCAGCAGAGATGTCCTAGCGGGAGGGGTTGAGCAGTTCTTC.

In this sample, this clonotype turned up many times. V gene TRBV6-1 combines with J gene TRBJ1-5, with 8 bases fitting TRBD1. Germline-derived CDR1 and CDR2 are MNHNS and SASEGT. V gave up 5 bases and J gave up 4 bases; unmatched junction bases: 1. CDR3 length equals 13 residues. The CDR3 is CASSRQGNQPQHF. The CDR3 bases are TGTGCCAGCAGTCGACAGGGGAATCAGCCCCAGCATTTT.

In this sample, this clonotype turned up many times. The chain carries TRBV7-9 and TRBJ2-2; TRBD1 aligns across 10 bases. Per germline, CDR1 SEHNR and CDR2 FQNEAQ (reference sequence). This CDR3 region has 16 residues. V lost 5 bases and J lost 5; bases outside the gene matches: 8. The CDR3, as DNA: TGTGCCAGCAGCGGACAGGGGGAGGTGCCTACCGGGGAGCTGTTTTTT. It translates to CASSGQGEVPTGELFF.

The V and J genes are TRBV7-9 and TRBJ2-2; D might be TRBD2 (5 bases). The CDR3 extends over 15 amino acids. Trimming took 0 bases from V and 4 from J, leaving 9 bases between them. Per germline, CDR1 SEHNR and CDR2 FQNEAQ (reference sequence). CDR3 in amino acids: CASSLAGVSTGELFF. CDR3 DNA sequence: TGTGCCAGCAGCTTAGCGGGAGTTAGCACCGGGGAGCTGTTTTTT.

This sequence joins TRBV5-4 and TRBJ2-7; perhaps TRBD1 as D (5 bases). The CDR3 is 14 amino acids. Trimming shortened V by 3 bases and J by 3 bases, and 13 bases separated the two germline ends. In germline, CDR1 is SGHNT, CDR2 YYREEE (reference sequence). Here the CDR3 DNA reads TGTGCCAGCAGCTCAAAGGGGCGAAACTACGAGCAGTACTTC. It encodes CASSSKGRNYEQYF.

This clonotype was detected only a few times. This chain links TRBV4-1 with TRBJ1-1; D perhaps matches TRBD1 (6 bases). Trimming stripped 0 bases from V and 0 bases from J, with 11 bases between. The CDR3 loop spans 16 amino acids. Germline V CDR1 and CDR2: MGHRA, YSYEKL. CDR3 amino acids: CASSQETGNMNTEAFF. CDR3 DNA: TGCGCCAGCAGCCAAGAAACAGGGAACATGAACACTGAAGCTTTCTTT.

There are a few counts of this clonotype. The chain couples TRBV24-1 to TRBJ2-3; possible D gene TRBD2, 6 bases. Deletions cut 8 bases from V and 2 bases from J, with 13 bases between. The CDR3 consists of 14 residues. From germline, CDR1 is KGHDR and CDR2 SFDVKD. This CDR3 reads CATKGGLNTDTQYF. DNA of the CDR3: TGTGCCACCAAAGGAGGGCTAAACACAGATACGCAGTATTTT.